Below, 12 T cell receptor beta chains from the same sample are listed, as sequenced in a study of Ad26.COV2.S vaccination and SARS-CoV-2 variants. Treatment noted: some 19 received Ad26.COV2.S at low or high dose, single or two shots; about 5 received placebo; per-sample allocation not given. Specimen acquisition occurred on day 63 following the initial vaccine or placebo injection. Clones were sequenced by immunoSEQ multiplex PCR, and TCRdb holds only the in-frame ones, with some missing. The table includes approximately 280,000 clones, approximately 87% detected once. Specimen: peripheral blood, collected in a trial of Ad26.COV2.S vaccine versus placebo. Source of these receptors: a person between 18 and 59 years old who received the Ad26.COV2.S COVID-19 vaccine or a placebo.

This clone was recorded only once. This chain joins TRBV28 and TRBJ2-7; D tentatively fits TRBD1 or TRBD2 (6 bases each). The CDR3 has 16 residues. Germline CDR1 and CDR2: MDHEN and SYDVKM. The germline V and J ends were trimmed by 4 bases and 4 bases, with 20 bases remaining between them. In DNA form, the CDR3 reads TGTGCCAGCAGTTCTCTCAGGGGAGGAAGACGGTACGAGCAGTACTTC. Protein sequence: CASSSLRGGRRYEQYF.

The rearrangement uses TRBV9 and TRBJ2-1; D is unresolved. With 3 bases removed from V and 9 bases from J, the gap between germline ends came to 7 bases. The CDR3 contains 11 residues. Germline CDR1 reads SGDLS; CDR2 reads YYNGEE. The CDR3 DNA follows: TGTGCCAGCAGCGGAAACTCTGAGCAGTTCTTC. Residues: CASSGNSEQFF. The full variable domain, with the rest looked up from reference TRBV9 and TRBJ2-1, is DSGVTQTPKHLITATGQRVTLRCSPRSGDLSVYWYQQSLDQGLQFLIQYYNGEERAKGNILERFSAQQFPDLHSELNLSSLELGDSALYFCASSGNSEQFFGPGTRLTVL.

This chain uses TRBV4-1 with TRBJ1-6; D might be TRBD1 (6 bases). This CDR3 region has 15 residues. Trimming removed 1 base from V and 9 bases from J, with 13 bases in between. Germline loops: CDR1 MGHRA, CDR2 YSYEKL. CDR3 sequence (DNA): TGCGCCAGCAGCCAAGCAGGGGCGGCGAGTTCACCCCTCCACTTT. Translation gives CASSQAGAASSPLHF.

V and J are TRBV4-1 and TRBJ2-5, with D possibly being TRBD1 (5 bases). Trimming shortened V by 2 bases and J by 0 bases, and 19 bases separated the two germline ends. Germline V gives CDR1 MGHRA, CDR2 YSYEKL. This CDR3 comprises 18 residues. Here the CDR3 reads CASSQTSQPYRYQETQYF. CDR3 DNA sequence: TGCGCCAGCAGCCAAACCTCACAACCTTACAGGTACCAAGAGACCCAGTACTTC.

The V gene is TRBV15, the J gene TRBJ2-1; TRBD2 matches 8 bases. Germline V gives CDR1 LNHNV, CDR2 YYDKDF (reference sequence). The CDR3 is made up of 15 amino acids. Trimming cost V 1 base and J 2 bases; bases outside gene matches: 1. The CDR3 DNA is TGTGCCACCAGCAGAGCACTAGCGGCCTACAATGAGCAGTTCTTC. Its protein is CATSRALAAYNEQFF.

The chain recombines TRBV6-1 with TRBJ2-7; D is possibly TRBD2 (5 bases). CDR1 and CDR2 from the germline V gene are MNHNS and SASEGT. Trimming removed 3 bases from V and 12 bases from J, with 12 bases in between. This CDR3 comprises 11 residues. For the CDR3, the DNA is TGTGCCAGCAGTGACGGCCGGGGTATGTACTTC. It is translated as CASSDGRGMYF.

This clone appeared once. This chain uses TRBV27 with TRBJ1-1; a weak D match, TRBD1 (5 bases). The CDR3 is 14 amino acids. CDR1 and CDR2 from the germline V gene are MNHEY and SMNVEV (reference sequence). Trimming stripped 5 bases from V and 0 bases from J, with 10 bases between. The CDR3 spells CASSAGTVNTEAFF. CDR3 DNA: TGTGCCAGCAGTGCCGGGACGGTGAACACTGAAGCTTTCTTT.

CDR3 DNA sequence: TGTGCCAGCAGCCAGGCCGGCACAGATACGCAGTATTTT. Encoded protein: CASSQAGTDTQYF. This chain joins TRBV3-1 (or the pseudogene TRBV3-2) and TRBJ2-3; no clear D. CDR1 LGHDT and CDR2 YNNKEL come from the germline V gene (reference sequence). The germline V and J ends were trimmed by 3 bases and 1 base, with 5 bases remaining between them. The CDR3 has 13 residues.

V gene TRBV19 combines with J gene TRBJ1-1; 8 bases agree with TRBD1. Germline CDR1 and CDR2: LNHDA and SQIVND (reference sequence). The CDR3 extends over 15 amino acids. The V and J ends lost 7 bases and 4 bases, in that order; junction bases with no gene match: 11. Here the CDR3 DNA reads TGTGCCAGTAAAGATGACAGGGGAGGAAGCACTGAAGCTTTCTTT. It translates to CASKDDRGGSTEAFF.

The gene calls are TRBV28 and TRBJ2-7; D not resolved. The V end was cut by 6 bases, the J end by 0 bases, with 15 bases between. There are 15 residues in the CDR3. Germline V CDR1 and CDR2: MDHEN, SYDVKM. CDR3 sequence (DNA): TGTGCCAGCAGCACGGCAAGGACGAGCTCCTACGAGCAGTACTTC. Protein product: CASSTARTSSYEQYF.

The genes are TRBV2 and TRBJ1-5, with D uncertain. CDR1 and CDR2 (germline): SNHLY, FYNNEI. The CDR3 runs 14 residues. V shed 3 bases and J shed 6 bases, with 12 bases lying between them. Written as DNA, the CDR3 is TGTGCCAGCAGTGAGAGGGTTGAGGGTCAGCCCCAGCATTTT. It is translated as CASSERVEGQPQHF.

This chain connects TRBV27 to TRBJ1-1, with TRBD1 identical over 11 bases. The CDR3 sequence is 16 residues long. V gave up 4 bases and J gave up 5 bases; unmatched junction bases: 9. Germline loops: CDR1 MNHEY, CDR2 SMNVEV (reference sequence). CDR3 amino acids: CASSSLWGTGGTEAFF. CDR3 in DNA: TGTGCCAGCAGTTCCCTCTGGGGGACAGGGGGGACTGAAGCTTTCTTT.